This T cell receptor (beta chain) was identified in a study of blood T cell repertoires in COVID-19. For the study at large: The origin of the acute and convalescent COVID-19 samples was the United States, Italy and Spain. T cells, B-cell-depleted T cells, or PBMCs provided the cDNA or gDNA that served as material.

The CDR3 loop spans 13 amino acids. V lost 8 bases, J lost 3 bases, and 6 bases stayed unmatched. CDR1 is SEHNR, CDR2 FQNEAQ, per germline (reference sequence). Original processing methods: Scientists estimated how many nucleated cells there were by amplifying reference gene primers. The data were produced by immunoSEQ multiplex PCR, yet TCRdb's version contains in-frame clones alone and is incomplete. D and trimming come from the DNA, and the V and J calls and clone size come from that table. Of around 110,000 clones in the sample, approximately 88% were seen once. The chain recombines TRBV7-9 with TRBJ2-5; 7 bases match TRBD1. Sample: peripheral blood. This TCR derives from a man in his fifties or sixties with active or convalescent COVID-19. CDR3 DNA sequence: TGTGCCAGCGCTACTACAGGGGAAGAGACCCAGTACTTC. Translated: CASATTGEETQYF.